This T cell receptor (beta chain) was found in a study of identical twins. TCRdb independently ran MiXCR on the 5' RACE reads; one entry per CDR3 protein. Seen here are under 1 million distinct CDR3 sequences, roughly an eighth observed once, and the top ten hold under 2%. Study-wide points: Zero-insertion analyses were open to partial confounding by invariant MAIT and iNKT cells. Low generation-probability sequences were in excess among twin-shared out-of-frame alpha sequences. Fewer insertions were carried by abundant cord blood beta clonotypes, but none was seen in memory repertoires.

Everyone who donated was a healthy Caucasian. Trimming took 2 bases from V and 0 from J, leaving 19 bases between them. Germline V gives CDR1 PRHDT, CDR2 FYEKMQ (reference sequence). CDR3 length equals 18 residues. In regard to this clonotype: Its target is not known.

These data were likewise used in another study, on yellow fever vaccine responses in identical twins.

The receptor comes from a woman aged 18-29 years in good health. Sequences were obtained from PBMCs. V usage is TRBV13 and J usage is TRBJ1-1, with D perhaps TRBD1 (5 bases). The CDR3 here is CASSLIRVREGMNTEAFF. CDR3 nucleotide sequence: TGTGCCAGCAGCTTAATCAGGGTCCGGGAAGGGATGAACACTGAAGCTTTCTTT.